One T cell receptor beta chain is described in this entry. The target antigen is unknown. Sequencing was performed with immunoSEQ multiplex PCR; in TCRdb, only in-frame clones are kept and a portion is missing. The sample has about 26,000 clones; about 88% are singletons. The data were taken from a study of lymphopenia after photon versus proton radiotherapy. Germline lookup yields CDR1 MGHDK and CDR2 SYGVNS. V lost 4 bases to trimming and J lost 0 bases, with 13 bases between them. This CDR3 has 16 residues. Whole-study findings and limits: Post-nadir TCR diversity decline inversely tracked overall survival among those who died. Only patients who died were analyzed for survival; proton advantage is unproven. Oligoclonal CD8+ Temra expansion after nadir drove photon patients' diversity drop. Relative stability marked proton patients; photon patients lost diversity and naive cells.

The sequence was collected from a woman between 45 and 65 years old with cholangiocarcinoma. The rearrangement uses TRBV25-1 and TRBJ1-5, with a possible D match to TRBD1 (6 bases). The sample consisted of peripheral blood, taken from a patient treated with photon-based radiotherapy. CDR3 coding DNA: TGTGCCAGCAGTGGGCCCGGGGGGCATAGCAATCAGCCCCAGCATTTT. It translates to CASSGPGGHSNQPQHF.